The 32 T cell receptor beta chains in this list originate from one sample, sequenced in a study of cytomegalovirus exposure and HLA in healthy donors. Method: immunoSEQ multiplex PCR; TCRdb's copy keeps in-frame clones and lacks some. The sample includes about 140,000 clones, approximately 94% of them seen just once. The sequencing sample was made of PBMCs. All receptors derive from a man aged 18 to 35 in good health and CMV-seropositive.

V and J are TRBV21-1 and TRBJ1-2; the table's D call, TRBD1, was not checked against the DNA. TRBV21-1 is deemed a pseudogene. The CDR3 sequence is 17 residues long. The DNA for the CDR3 is TGTGCCAGCAGCACCTTGGACAGGGTAGAAATGGAGGTTGGCTACACCTTC. The encoded protein is CASSTLDRVEMEVGYTF.

The J gene is TRBJ2-7, the V gene TRBV4-1, with D possibly TRBD2 on 5 matching bases. The CDR3 is 15 amino acids. Trimming took off 0 bases at V and 3 bases at J, with 12 bases between the two ends. Germline CDR1 MGHRA, CDR2 YSYEKL. The CDR3 sequence is CASSQDRDYLYEQYF. The CDR3 DNA sequence: TGCGCCAGCAGCCAAGATCGAGACTACCTCTACGAGCAGTACTTC.

This chain links TRBV20-1 with TRBJ2-3; no firm D call. This CDR3 is 11 amino acids long. Deletions cut 1 base from V and 7 bases from J, with 6 bases between. Looked up from germline, CDR1 is DFQATT and CDR2 is SNEGSKA (reference sequence). Written as DNA, the CDR3 is TGCAGTGCTAGAGTAGCTTATACGCAGTATTTT. Translating gives CSARVAYTQYF.

This clone appeared a few times. This sequence joins TRBV6-4 and TRBJ2-3; D is perhaps TRBD2 (6 bases). Trimming pared 2 bases from V and 4 bases from J, leaving 7 bases between. The CDR3 loop spans 13 amino acids. Germline V gene data show CDR1 as MRHNA and CDR2 as SNTAGT. CDR3 loop: CASSDRESDTQYF. CDR3 nucleotide sequence: TGTGCCAGCAGTGACCGGGAGTCAGATACGCAGTATTTT.

The gene calls are TRBV6-5 and TRBJ1-2; TRBD1 matches 10 bases. Germline values: CDR1 MNHEY, CDR2 SVGAGI. The V gene end was trimmed by 3 bases and the J gene end by 8 bases; junction bases not matched to a gene: 12. There are 16 residues in the CDR3. CDR3 residues: CASSYEGQGQIGGYTF. The CDR3 DNA reads as TGTGCCAGCAGTTATGAGGGACAGGGGCAAATCGGGGGCTACACCTTC.

The rearrangement joins TRBV5-1 to TRBJ2-7, with 11 bases identical to TRBD1. Per the germline V gene, CDR1 is SGHRS and CDR2 is YFSETQ. The CDR3 covers 16 residues. After removal of 0 bases from V and 5 bases from J, the junction contained 7 bases not matched to a gene. CDR3 bases: TGCGCCAGCAGCTTGGCCGGACAGGGGGCTTTCGACGAGCAGTACTTC. This translates into CASSLAGQGAFDEQYF.

Here the CDR3 DNA reads TGTGCCAGCTCACCACCGACGGCTCCGGGGGGCTACACCTTC. This encodes CASSPPTAPGGYTF. The chain uses TRBV18 and TRBJ1-2, with D hard to call. The CDR3 spans 14 residues. The V and J ends lost 0 bases and 8 bases respectively, with 13 bases between them. Germline CDR1 KGHSH, CDR2 LQKENI.

V usage is TRBV28 and J usage is TRBJ2-7; 8 positions agree with TRBD1. Germline CDR1 and CDR2: MDHEN and SYDVKM. The CDR3 has 13 amino acids. V shed 6 bases, J shed 11 bases, and the junction held 12 bases outside the gene matches. The CDR3 region is CASRAGTQGQEYF. CDR3 coding DNA: TGTGCCAGCAGGGCAGGGACCCAGGGACAGGAGTACTTC.

This clone was seen a few times. The V call is TRBV5-1, the J call TRBJ2-3; a weak D match, TRBD2 (5 bases). V lost 4 bases and J lost 8, with 14 bases in between. This CDR3 comprises 13 residues. Germline values: CDR1 SGHRS, CDR2 YFSETQ. CDR3 DNA sequence: TGCGCCAGCAGCATTTTGGGAGTCGGTACGCAGTATTTT. Its translation: CASSILGVGTQYF. Complete variable domain (other parts from reference TRBV5-1 and TRBJ2-3): KAGVTQTPRYLIKTRGQQVTLSCSPISGHRSVSWYQQTPGQGLQFLFEYFSETQRNKGNFPGRFSGRQFSNSRSEMNVSTLELGDSALYLCASSILGVGTQYFGPGTRLTVL.

This chain uses TRBV10-1 with TRBJ1-4; 8 nucleotides line up with TRBD1. V trimming: 3 bases; J trimming: 7 bases; junction bases outside the gene matches: 10. Germline V lookup: CDR1 WNHNN, CDR2 SYGVQD (reference sequence). The CDR3 has 16 amino acids. For the CDR3, the DNA is TGCGCCAGCAGTGACGGACAGGGTTTGTATCGTGAAAAACTGTTTTTT. As protein: CASSDGQGLYREKLFF.

This sequence joins TRBV6-1 and TRBJ1-5, with 8 bases aligning to TRBD1. The CDR3 has 17 amino acids. V lost 0 bases and J lost 2; bases outside the gene matches: 6. Per germline, CDR1 MNHNS and CDR2 SASEGT. For the CDR3, the DNA is TGTGCCAGCAGTGAAGCGACAGGGGTACGTGGCAATCAGCCCCAGCATTTT. The encoded protein is CASSEATGVRGNQPQHF.

V usage is TRBV23-1 and J usage is TRBJ2-7; perhaps TRBD1 as D (8 bases). TRBV23-1 is reported as an ORF; its role is uncertain. The CDR3 sequence is 17 residues long. V was shortened by 2 bases and J by 2 bases, with 19 bases between the two germline ends. The CDR3, as DNA: TGCGCCAGCAGTCAAGGCACAGGGGGGGCCTTTCCCTACGAGCAGTACTTC. Amino acid sequence: CASSQGTGGAFPYEQYF.

The rearrangement links TRBV7-2 to TRBJ2-1; D is uncertain. The V and J ends lost 2 bases and 10 bases respectively, with 18 bases between them. CDR1 is SGHTA and CDR2 is FQGNSA in the germline V gene. This CDR3 has 15 amino acids. In DNA, the CDR3 is TGTGCCAGCAGCTTATTTTTACTGGGCCTAAACGAGCAGTTCTTC. It specifies CASSLFLLGLNEQFF.

This clone turned up a few times. J is TRBJ2-3 and V is TRBV5-4; TRBD2 matches 10 bases. The junction had 7 bases not matched to a gene; V was cut back by 0 bases and J by 0 bases. There are 18 residues in the CDR3. Per the germline V gene, CDR1 is SGHNT and CDR2 is YYREEE (reference sequence). The CDR3 nucleotides read TGTGCCAGCAGCTTGGGACCTTCGACTAGCGGGAGCACAGATACGCAGTATTTT. The encoded protein is CASSLGPSTSGSTDTQYF.

The CDR3 protein is CASSLGGASGLTGELFF. In DNA form, the CDR3 reads TGTGCCAGCAGCTTAGGGGGCGCTAGCGGGCTCACCGGGGAGCTGTTTTTT. V and J are TRBV7-6 and TRBJ2-2, with TRBD2 matching 8 bases. The CDR3 is made up of 17 amino acids. In germline, CDR1 is SGHVS, CDR2 FNYEAQ. The junction had 8 bases not matched to a gene; V was cut back by 1 base and J by 4 bases.

The gene calls are TRBV5-8 and TRBJ2-7; 7 nucleotides agree with TRBD1. Germline CDR1 SGHTS, CDR2 YDEGEE. The CDR3 is 15 residues long. The J segment lost 3 bases and the V segment lost 5 bases, leaving 11 bases of the junction unmatched. CDR3 nucleotides: TGTGCCAGCAGATCCCCGTCCAGGGGGTACTACGAGCAGTACTTC. It translates to CASRSPSRGYYEQYF.

Here the CDR3 DNA reads TGTGCCGGAACCCGGGACAGGAACACTGAAGCTTTCTTT. It yields the protein CAGTRDRNTEAFF. The J gene is TRBJ1-1, the V gene TRBV30; 7 bases align to TRBD1. There are 13 residues in the CDR3. Germline CDR1 reads GTSNPN; CDR2 reads SVGIG (reference sequence). V gave up 8 bases and J gave up 1 base; unmatched junction bases: 7.

The rearrangement links TRBV11-2 to TRBJ2-5; 15 bases map to TRBD2. The CDR3 consists of 16 residues. Germline V CDR1 and CDR2: SGHAT, FQNNGV. The V segment lost 3 bases and the J segment 2 bases; nucleotides outside the gene matches: 1. The CDR3 nucleotides are TGTGCCAGCAGCTTTGGACTAGCGGGAGGGCAAGAGACCCAGTACTTC. It yields the protein CASSFGLAGGQETQYF.

The V gene is TRBV18, the J gene TRBJ2-3, with a tentative D call TRBD1 (6 bases). The V gene's germline CDR1 is KGHSH and CDR2 LQKENI. The CDR3 totals 15 residues. Deletions cut 3 bases from V and 5 bases from J, with 15 bases between. CDR3 nucleotides: TGTGCCAGCTCACCGACAGGACTTAGCCAAGATACGCAGTATTTT. Residues: CASSPTGLSQDTQYF. Full variable domain (rest looked up from reference TRBV18 and TRBJ2-3): NAGVMQNPRHLVRRRGQEARLRCSPMKGHSHVYWYRQLPEEGLKFMVYLQKENIIDESGMPKERFSAEFPKEGPSILRIQQVVRGDSAAYFCASSPTGLSQDTQYFGPGTRLTVL.

The V call is TRBV29-1, the J call TRBJ1-4; perhaps TRBD1 as D (5 bases). Per the germline V gene, CDR1 is SQVTM and CDR2 is ANQGSEA. V was cut by 6 bases and J by 6 bases, with 14 bases left in between. This CDR3 comprises 13 residues. CDR3 nucleotides: TGCAGCGTACCAGGACCGACAGATGAAAAACTGTTTTTT. It encodes CSVPGPTDEKLFF.

This chain uses TRBV7-9 with TRBJ2-1; TRBD2 matches 8 bases. This CDR3 has 14 amino acids. Per germline, CDR1 SEHNR and CDR2 FQNEAQ (reference sequence). The trim removed 2 bases at V and 6 bases at J, leaving 3 bases unmatched. The CDR3: CASSLSAGANEQFF. The CDR3 coding sequence is TGTGCCAGCAGCTTATCAGCGGGAGCCAATGAGCAGTTCTTC.

CDR3 sequence reads: CASSRDRGGNQPQHF. The CDR3 DNA reads as TGTGCCAGCAGTCGGGACAGGGGGGGCAATCAGCCCCAGCATTTT. The chain combines TRBV28 with TRBJ1-5, with 11 bases lining up with TRBD1. Germline CDR1 reads MDHEN; CDR2 reads SYDVKM. V dropped 5 bases and J dropped 2; count of bases not matched to a gene: 2. This CDR3 has 15 residues.

This sequence joins TRBV5-6 and TRBJ2-7; 11 bases line up with TRBD2. V gave up 0 bases and J gave up 2 bases; unmatched junction bases: 10. Per germline, CDR1 SGHDT and CDR2 YYEEEE. The CDR3 extends over 18 amino acids. The CDR3 protein is CASSLAISSGRPPYEQYF. CDR3 DNA: TGTGCCAGCAGCTTGGCGATCTCTAGCGGGAGGCCTCCCTACGAGCAGTACTTC. Supplemented by reference TRBV5-6 and TRBJ2-7, the full variable domain reads DAGVTQSPTHLIKTRGQQVTLRCSPKSGHDTVSWYQQALGQGPQFIFQYYEEEERQRGNFPDRFSGHQFPNYSSELNVNALLLGDSALYLCASSLAISSGRPPYEQYFGPGTRLTVT.

The V gene is TRBV11-3, the J gene TRBJ2-2; D is ambiguous. The V end was cut by 4 bases, the J end by 7 bases, with 13 bases between. The CDR3 spans 14 residues. CDR1 and CDR2 from the germline V gene are SGHNT and YENEEA. Here the CDR3 DNA reads TGTGCCAGCAGCTCAGGCCCATTAGGCGGGGAGCTGTTTTTT. Translated, it gives CASSSGPLGGELFF.

The chain carries TRBV6-1 and TRBJ2-1; D unresolved. V lost 7 bases and J lost 0, with 10 bases in between. The CDR3 is 14 residues long. The germline gives CDR1 MNHNS, CDR2 SASEGT. The DNA for the CDR3 is TGTGCCAGCAATCCGACTGGCTCCTACAATGAGCAGTTCTTC. This encodes CASNPTGSYNEQFF.

The gene calls are TRBV27 and TRBJ2-1, with 9 nucleotides matching TRBD2. There are 18 residues in the CDR3. The V gene's germline CDR1 is MNHEY and CDR2 SMNVEV (reference sequence). Losses at the gene ends were 3 bases for V and 6 bases for J; bases not matched to a gene: 15. The CDR3 reads CASSFRQGGTSQINEQFF. The CDR3, as DNA: TGTGCCAGCAGTTTTAGGCAGGGGGGGACTAGCCAGATCAATGAGCAGTTCTTC.

The chain joins TRBV11-2 to TRBJ2-2; TRBD2 aligns across 8 bases. CDR3 size: 17 residues. Losses at the gene ends were 5 bases for V and 2 bases for J; bases not matched to a gene: 10. The V gene's germline CDR1 is SGHAT and CDR2 FQNNGV. In DNA form, the CDR3 reads TGTGCCAGCAGCCAGGGTAGAGGACTAGCAAACACCGGGGAGCTGTTTTTT. It specifies CASSQGRGLANTGELFF. The full variable domain, with the rest looked up from reference TRBV11-2 and TRBJ2-2, is EAGVAQSPRYKIIEKRQSVAFWCNPISGHATLYWYQQILGQGPKLLIQFQNNGVVDDSQLPKDRFSAERLKGVDSTLKIQPAKLEDSAVYLCASSQGRGLANTGELFFGEGSRLTVL.

The chain employs TRBV5-1 and TRBJ2-3; D ambiguous. CDR1 is SGHRS, CDR2 YFSETQ, per germline. The CDR3 sequence is 12 residues long. Trimming removed 0 bases at V and 5 bases at J, with 4 bases between. DNA for the CDR3: TGCGCCAGCAGCTTGGCCAAAGATACGCAGTATTTT. The encoded protein is CASSLAKDTQYF.

The chain joins TRBV2 to TRBJ1-6; 7 bases align to TRBD1. Germline V gives CDR1 SNHLY, CDR2 FYNNEI. This CDR3 spans 13 amino acids. The ends lost 8 bases at V and 10 bases at J; junction bases unmatched: 8. The CDR3 is CASGKQGQSPLHF. CDR3 bases: TGTGCCAGCGGCAAACAGGGGCAGTCACCCCTCCACTTT.

The chain links TRBV6-1 to TRBJ2-7; D is perhaps TRBD1 (6 bases). V was cut by 7 bases and J by 2 bases, with 12 bases left in between. Looked up from germline, CDR1 is MNHNS and CDR2 is SASEGT. The CDR3 has 13 amino acids. The CDR3 loop reads CASTGHITYEQYF. Written as DNA, the CDR3 is TGTGCCAGCACGGGACATATCACCTACGAGCAGTACTTC.

The CDR3 coding sequence is TGCGCCAGCACCAGACAAGCTGGGGCCAACGTCCTGACTTTC. It specifies CASTRQAGANVLTF. This chain links TRBV5-1 with TRBJ2-6; D gene uncertain. The ends were cut back, 6 bases at V and 2 bases at J, with 9 bases in the middle. Germline V gene sequence: CDR1 SGHRS, CDR2 YFSETQ. The CDR3 is 14 residues long.

The chain uses TRBV2 and TRBJ2-7, with D possibly being TRBD2 (5 bases). CDR1 and CDR2 (germline): SNHLY, FYNNEI. The CDR3 sequence is 12 residues long. Between the trimmed V and J ends, which lost 0 bases and 7 bases, there was a span of 7 bases. Written as DNA, the CDR3 is TGTGCCAGCAGTGAAGCGCCGGGGGAGCAGTACTTC. This codes for CASSEAPGEQYF. The complete variable domain, with remaining parts taken from reference TRBV2 and TRBJ2-7, reads EPEVTQTPSHQVTQMGQEVILRCVPISNHLYFYWYRQILGQKVEFLVSFYNNEISEKSEIFDDQFSVERPDGSNFTLKIRSTKLEDSAMYFCASSEAPGEQYFGPGTRLTVT.